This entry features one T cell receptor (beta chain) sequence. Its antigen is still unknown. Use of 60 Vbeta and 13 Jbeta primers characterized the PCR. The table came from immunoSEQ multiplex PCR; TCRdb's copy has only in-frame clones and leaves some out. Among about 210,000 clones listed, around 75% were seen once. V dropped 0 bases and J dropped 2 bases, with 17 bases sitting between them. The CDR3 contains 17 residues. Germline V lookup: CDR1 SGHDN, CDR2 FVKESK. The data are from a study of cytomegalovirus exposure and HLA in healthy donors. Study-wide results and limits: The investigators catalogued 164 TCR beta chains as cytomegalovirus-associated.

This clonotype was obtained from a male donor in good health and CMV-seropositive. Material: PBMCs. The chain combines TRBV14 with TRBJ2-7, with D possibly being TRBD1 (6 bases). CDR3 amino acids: CASSQDLLTGSPYEQYF. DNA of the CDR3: TGTGCCAGCAGCCAAGACCTTTTGACAGGCTCGCCCTACGAGCAGTACTTC.